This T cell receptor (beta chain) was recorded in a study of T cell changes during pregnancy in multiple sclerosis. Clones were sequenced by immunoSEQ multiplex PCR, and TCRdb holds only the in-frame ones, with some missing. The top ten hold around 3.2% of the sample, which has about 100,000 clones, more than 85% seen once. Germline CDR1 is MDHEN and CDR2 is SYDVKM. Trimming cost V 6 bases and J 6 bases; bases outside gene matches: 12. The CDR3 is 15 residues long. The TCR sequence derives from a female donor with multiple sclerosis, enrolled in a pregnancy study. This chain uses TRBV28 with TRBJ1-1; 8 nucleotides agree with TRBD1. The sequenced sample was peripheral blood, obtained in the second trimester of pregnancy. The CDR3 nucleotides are TGTGCCAGCAGACTCGGGGACAGGAGGAGCGCTGAAGCTTTCTTT. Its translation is CASRLGDRRSAEAFF.